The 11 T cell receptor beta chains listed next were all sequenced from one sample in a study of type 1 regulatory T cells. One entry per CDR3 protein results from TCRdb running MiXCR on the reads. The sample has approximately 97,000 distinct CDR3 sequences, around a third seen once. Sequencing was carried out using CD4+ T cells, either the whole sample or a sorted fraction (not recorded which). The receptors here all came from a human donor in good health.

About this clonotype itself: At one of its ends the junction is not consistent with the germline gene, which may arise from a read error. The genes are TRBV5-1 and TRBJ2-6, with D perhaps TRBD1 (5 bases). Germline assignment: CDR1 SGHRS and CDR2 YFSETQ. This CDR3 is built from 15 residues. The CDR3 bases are TGCGCCAGCAGCTTGTCAGGGATTGGGGCCAACCTCCTGACTTTC. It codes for CASSLSGIGANLLTF.

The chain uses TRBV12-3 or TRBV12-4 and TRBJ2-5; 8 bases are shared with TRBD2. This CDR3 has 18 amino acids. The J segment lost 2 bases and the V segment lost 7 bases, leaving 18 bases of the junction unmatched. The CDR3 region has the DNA TGTGCCAGCATAAAGCGACGGGGGGGTTCCACACGACAAGAGACCCAGTACTTC. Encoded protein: CASIKRRGGSTRQETQYF.

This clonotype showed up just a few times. The CDR3 DNA sequence: TGTGCCAGCAGCGGACGAGGGACAGGGCAAACAGATACGCAGTATTTT. It is translated as CASSGRGTGQTDTQYF. This chain uses TRBV13 with TRBJ2-3; 9 bases map to TRBD1. The CDR3 spans 16 residues. Looked up from germline, CDR1 is PRHDT and CDR2 is FYEKMQ (reference sequence). Germline trimming cut 5 bases from V and 3 bases from J; bases unmatched to any gene: 9.

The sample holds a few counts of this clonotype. CDR3 coding DNA: TGTGCCAGCTGTAGGTATTCGCAGAACACCGGGGAGCTGTTTTTT. Protein sequence: CASCRYSQNTGELFF. J is TRBJ2-2 and V is TRBV12-3 or TRBV12-4; no firm D call. There are 15 residues in the CDR3. The V end lost 8 bases, the J end lost 1 base, and 14 bases lay between the germline ends.

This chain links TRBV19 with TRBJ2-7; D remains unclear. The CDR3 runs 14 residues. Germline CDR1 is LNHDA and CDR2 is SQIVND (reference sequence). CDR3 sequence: CASSYRENSYEQYF. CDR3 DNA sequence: TGTGCGTCGAGCTATAGAGAGAACTCCTACGAGCAGTACTTC. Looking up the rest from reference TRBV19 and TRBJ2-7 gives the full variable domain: DGGITQSPKYLFRKEGQNVTLSCEQNLNHDAMYWYRQDPGQGLRLIYYSQIVNDFQKGDIAEGYSVSREKKESFPLTVTSAQKNPTAFYLCASSYRENSYEQYFGPGTRLTVT.

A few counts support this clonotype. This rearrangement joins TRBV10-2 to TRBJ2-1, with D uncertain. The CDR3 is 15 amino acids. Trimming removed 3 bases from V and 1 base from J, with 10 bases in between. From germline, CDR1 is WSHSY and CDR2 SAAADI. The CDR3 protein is CASSDERLSYNEQFF. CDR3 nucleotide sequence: TGCGCCAGCAGTGACGAGAGACTGTCCTACAATGAGCAGTTCTTC.

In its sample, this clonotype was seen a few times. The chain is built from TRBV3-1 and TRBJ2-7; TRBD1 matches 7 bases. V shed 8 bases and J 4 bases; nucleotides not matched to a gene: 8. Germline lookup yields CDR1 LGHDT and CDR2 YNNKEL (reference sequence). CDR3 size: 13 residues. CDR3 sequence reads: CASPLLDRYEQYF. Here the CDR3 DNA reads TGTGCCAGCCCCCTGTTGGACAGGTACGAGCAGTACTTC.

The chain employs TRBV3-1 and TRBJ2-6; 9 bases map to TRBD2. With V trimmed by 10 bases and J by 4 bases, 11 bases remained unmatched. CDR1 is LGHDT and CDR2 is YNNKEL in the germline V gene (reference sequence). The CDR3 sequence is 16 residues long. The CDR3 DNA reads TGTGCCACGTCGACTAGCGGTATACCCGGGGCCAACGTCCTGACTTTC. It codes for CATSTSGIPGANVLTF.

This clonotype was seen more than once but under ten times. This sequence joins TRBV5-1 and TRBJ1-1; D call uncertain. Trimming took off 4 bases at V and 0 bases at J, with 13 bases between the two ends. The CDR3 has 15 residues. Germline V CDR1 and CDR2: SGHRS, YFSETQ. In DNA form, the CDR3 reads TGCGCCAGCAGCCCGGAGGGTGTAATGAACACTGAAGCTTTCTTT. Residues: CASSPEGVMNTEAFF.

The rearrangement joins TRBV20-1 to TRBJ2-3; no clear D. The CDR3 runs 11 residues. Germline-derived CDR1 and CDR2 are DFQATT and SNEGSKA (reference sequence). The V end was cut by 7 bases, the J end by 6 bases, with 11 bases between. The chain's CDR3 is CSVRPGDTQYF. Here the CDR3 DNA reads TGCAGTGTTCGACCCGGGGATACGCAGTATTTT.

The CDR3 region is CASSQDRRQPQHF. The CDR3 nucleotides read TGTGCCAGCAGCCAAGATCGGCGTCAGCCCCAGCATTTT. V usage is TRBV3-1 and J usage is TRBJ1-5; no clear D. V was trimmed by 0 bases and J by 6 bases, leaving 6 bases between them. The germline CDR1 and CDR2 sequences are LGHDT and YNNKEL (reference sequence). The CDR3 length is 13 residues.